The 15 T cell receptor beta chains below all came from one sample that was sequenced in a study of T cell responses to AZD1222 COVID-19 vaccine. This table comes from immunoSEQ multiplex PCR, and its TCRdb copy is limited to in-frame clones, with some not included. The table shows fewer than 130,000 clones, with 92% occurring only once. Material: peripheral blood, obtained 28 days after the second AZD1222 dose. Receptors originate from an adult who received the AZD1222 COVID-19 vaccine.

This clone is a singleton in its sample. The chain recombines TRBV7-2 with TRBJ2-5, with 9 bases lining up with TRBD1. The CDR3 runs to 18 residues. The germline V gene encodes CDR1 SGHTA and CDR2 FQGNSA. J was trimmed by 4 bases and V by 3 bases; bases with no gene match: 15. The CDR3 loop is CASSFPGTGLSRRETQYF. The CDR3 nucleotides are TGTGCCAGCAGCTTTCCCGGGACAGGGCTAAGTCGTCGAGAGACCCAGTACTTC.

The chain joins TRBV7-2 to TRBJ1-4; D is possibly TRBD1 (5 bases). This CDR3 contains 12 residues. The germline V gene encodes CDR1 SGHTA and CDR2 FQGNSA. V dropped 5 bases and J dropped 12 bases, with 13 bases sitting between them. CDR3 region: CASSTWTRELFF. The CDR3 DNA follows: TGTGCCAGCAGCACCTGGACACGGGAACTGTTTTTT.

The chain has TRBV28 and TRBJ2-2, with D possibly being TRBD1 (6 bases). This CDR3 has 15 amino acids. V was pared by 8 bases and J by 4 bases, with 17 bases between. Germline V gives CDR1 MDHEN, CDR2 SYDVKM. This CDR3 is CASEGGPRGTGELFF. The CDR3 nucleotides are TGTGCCAGCGAAGGGGGACCCAGGGGCACCGGGGAGCTGTTTTTT.

This chain connects TRBV2 to TRBJ1-1; weak D call: TRBD1 (5 bases). The V end was cut by 9 bases, the J end by 1 base, with 12 bases between. This CDR3 region has 13 residues. Looked up from germline, CDR1 is SNHLY and CDR2 is FYNNEI. DNA of the CDR3: TGTGCCAGAGGGGCGGGCAGGAACACTGAAGCTTTCTTT. This encodes CARGAGRNTEAFF.

The chain uses TRBV11-3 and TRBJ1-1, with D maybe TRBD1 (5 bases). The CDR3 extends over 13 amino acids. Trimming took off 3 bases at V and 5 bases at J, with 10 bases between the two ends. CDR1 is SGHNT, CDR2 YENEEA, per germline. CDR3 in DNA: TGTGCCAGCAGCTTGATTCAGGGAACTGAAGCTTTCTTT. This codes for CASSLIQGTEAFF.

This sequence joins TRBV6-5 and TRBJ1-3; no definite D call. CDR1 MNHEY and CDR2 SVGAGI come from the germline V gene. The CDR3 is 13 residues long. V lost 8 bases and J lost 0, with 8 bases in between. CDR3: CASWVASGNTIYF. DNA for the CDR3: TGTGCCAGCTGGGTGGCCTCTGGAAACACCATATATTTT.

This chain links TRBV7-2 with TRBJ2-7; D is undetermined. CDR3 length: 14 residues. Germline-derived CDR1 and CDR2 are SGHTA and FQGNSA. Trimming took off 3 bases at V and 3 bases at J, with 12 bases between the two ends. The CDR3, as DNA: TGTGCCAGCAGCTTTGGTCGGAGTGGCTACGAGCAGTACTTC. The encoded protein is CASSFGRSGYEQYF.

This chain joins TRBV6-2 or TRBV6-3 and TRBJ1-1, with 7 bases lining up with TRBD1. V shed 4 bases and J 5 bases; nucleotides not matched to a gene: 7. Germline CDR1 reads MNHEY; CDR2 reads SVGEGT. This CDR3 spans 14 amino acids. CDR3 residues: CASSLRQGGTEAFF. The DNA of the CDR3 is TGTGCCAGCAGTTTACGACAGGGAGGTACTGAAGCTTTCTTT.

The chain combines TRBV27 with TRBJ1-6; weak D call: TRBD1 (5 bases). Between the trimmed V and J ends, which lost 0 bases and 8 bases, there was a span of 14 bases. The CDR3 loop spans 16 amino acids. Germline CDR1 is MNHEY and CDR2 is SMNVEV (reference sequence). CDR3 amino acids: CASSLSAGLGDSPLHF. CDR3 nucleotide sequence: TGTGCCAGCAGTTTATCGGCAGGGCTGGGGGATTCACCCCTCCACTTT.

This rearrangement joins TRBV19 to TRBJ1-2, with TRBD1 as a possible D gene (6 bases). There are 12 residues in the CDR3. Germline V CDR1 and CDR2: LNHDA, SQIVND (reference sequence). The V and J ends lost 4 bases and 8 bases respectively, with 11 bases between them. CDR3 amino acids: CASSKTGGGYTF. The CDR3 nucleotides are TGTGCCAGTAGTAAGACAGGCGGAGGCTACACCTTC.

The genes are TRBV2 and TRBJ2-1; D unresolved. Germline V gives CDR1 SNHLY, CDR2 FYNNEI. This CDR3 spans 14 amino acids. Trimming took 4 bases from V and 9 from J, leaving 16 bases between them. The CDR3 loop reads CASSGSPAEVEQFF. CDR3 in DNA: TGTGCCAGCAGTGGAAGCCCAGCTGAGGTTGAGCAGTTCTTC.

The genes are TRBV6-2 or TRBV6-3 and TRBJ1-1; D is possibly TRBD1 (5 bases). Germline V gene data show CDR1 as MNHEY and CDR2 as SVGEGT. The V and J ends lost 4 bases and 5 bases respectively, with 11 bases between them. CDR3 length: 13 amino acids. The CDR3 nucleotides read TGTGCCAGCAGTTTGGATTGGGGGACTGAAGCTTTCTTT. It yields the protein CASSLDWGTEAFF.

This clone appeared a single time. The J gene is TRBJ1-1, the V gene TRBV12-3 or TRBV12-4; D not certain. Trimming pared 1 base from V and 6 bases from J, leaving 6 bases between. The CDR3 length is 12 residues. The CDR3 DNA reads as TGTGCCAGCAGTTTAGGGCGGGCTGAAGCTTTCTTT. As protein: CASSLGRAEAFF.

The genes are TRBV7-9 and TRBJ1-1; no firm D call. CDR3 size: 13 residues. Germline V gene lookup returns CDR1 SEHNR and CDR2 FQNEAQ (reference sequence). The V end was cut by 1 base, the J end by 6 bases, with 9 bases between. CDR3 amino acids: CASSLGVPPEAFF. CDR3 nucleotide sequence: TGTGCCAGCAGCTTAGGCGTCCCCCCTGAAGCTTTCTTT.

The chain employs TRBV18 and TRBJ1-3; D is uncertain. Between the trimmed V and J ends, which lost 3 bases and 8 bases, there was a span of 17 bases. This CDR3 comprises 15 residues. CDR1 is KGHSH and CDR2 is LQKENI in the germline V gene. The CDR3 sequence is CASSPSSPGEDTIYF. CDR3 coding DNA: TGTGCCAGCTCACCTTCCAGCCCCGGGGAGGACACCATATATTTT.